The clone carrying this TCR beta chain showed up just a few times. The antigen is unknown. Trimming took off 1 base at V and 6 bases at J, with 10 bases between the two ends. The CDR3 is 14 residues long. Germline V gives CDR1 SGHRS, CDR2 YFSETQ. The record originates from a study of response to subunit inactivated influenza vaccine. Broader study findings: The authors suggested that every seasonal influenza vaccination recruits few new T cells.

In TCRdb, the RT-PCR reads were re-called with MiXCR into one record per CDR3 protein. The table lists 400,000 to 650,000 distinct CDR3 sequences, approximately 7.3% of them singletons. The rearrangement links TRBV5-1 to TRBJ1-4; no reliable D call. The clonotype comes from a man aged 50 to 75 who received an inactivated influenza vaccine. The source was PBMCs from blood, collected roughly 24 months after vaccination. The chain's CDR3 is CASSLLGLDEKLFF. In DNA form, the CDR3 reads TGCGCCAGCAGCTTGTTGGGGTTAGATGAAAAACTGTTTTTT.